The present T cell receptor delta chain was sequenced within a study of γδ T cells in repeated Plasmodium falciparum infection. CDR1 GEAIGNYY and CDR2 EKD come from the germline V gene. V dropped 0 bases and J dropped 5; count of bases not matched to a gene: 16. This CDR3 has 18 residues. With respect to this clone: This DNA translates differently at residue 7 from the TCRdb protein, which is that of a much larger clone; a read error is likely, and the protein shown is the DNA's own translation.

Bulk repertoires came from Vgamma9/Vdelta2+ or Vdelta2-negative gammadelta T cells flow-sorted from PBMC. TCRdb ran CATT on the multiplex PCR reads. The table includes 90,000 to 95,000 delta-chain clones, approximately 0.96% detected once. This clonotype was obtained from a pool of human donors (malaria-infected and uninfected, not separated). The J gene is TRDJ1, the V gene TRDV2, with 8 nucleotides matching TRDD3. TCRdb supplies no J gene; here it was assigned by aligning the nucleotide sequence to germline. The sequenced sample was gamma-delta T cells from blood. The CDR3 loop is CACDTVDTGGLQRDKLIF. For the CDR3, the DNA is TGTGCCTGTGACACCGTCGATACTGGGGGCCTACAGAGGGATAAACTCATCTTT.